This TCR beta chain was recovered during a study of blood T cell repertoires in COVID-19. Study details: Samples representing acute and convalescent COVID-19 were sourced from the United States, Italy and Spain. The analysed material was cDNA or gDNA that came from T cells, B-cell-depleted T cells, or PBMCs.

Original handling: Amplifying reference gene primers gave estimates of nucleated cell counts. The assay was immunoSEQ multiplex PCR, and TCRdb's table has in-frame clones only and misses some. V, J and clone size are those of that table, while D and trimming were read from the DNA. The sample contains 240,000 or so clones, over 75% of which appear only once. Trimming cost V 1 base and J 5 bases; bases outside gene matches: 2. The CDR3 sequence is 13 residues long. Germline loops: CDR1 SGHRS, CDR2 YFSETQ. The sequenced sample was peripheral blood. The source is a woman aged 30 to 39 with acute or convalescent COVID-19. V and J are TRBV5-1 and TRBJ2-7; TRBD2 matches at 8 bases. The CDR3 sequence is CASSLRREDEQYF. In DNA form, the CDR3 reads TGCGCCAGCAGCTTGCGGCGGGAGGACGAGCAGTACTTC.